Listed here is a single T cell receptor (beta chain). What it binds is not known. This record comes from a study of cytomegalovirus exposure and HLA in healthy donors. Study-level points and caveats: Associated with cytomegalovirus, according to the listing, were around 160 TCR beta chains. No immune exposure information besides CMV serostatus was available. Further analysis, carried out later, found HLA-associated TCR beta chains more clonally expanded than equally common other chains. A later analysis linked a missense DCLRE1C variant to TCR beta V- and J-gene trimming.

The CDR3 is 15 amino acids. Trimming removed 1 base at V and 4 bases at J, with 14 bases between. The V gene's germline CDR1 is KGHSH and CDR2 LQKENI. In the PCR, 60 Vbeta and 13 Jbeta primers were used. The repertoire was sequenced with immunoSEQ multiplex PCR; TCRdb's copy has only in-frame clones and lacks some. Here the sample table reports fewer than 150,000 clones. The rearrangement joins TRBV18 to TRBJ2-7; D not resolved. The sequenced sample consisted of PBMCs. The receptor comes from a man younger than 35 in good health and CMV-seronegative. The CDR3 sequence is CASSPQNNRPYEQYF. DNA for the CDR3: TGTGCCAGCTCACCACAGAATAACAGACCGTACGAGCAGTACTTC.